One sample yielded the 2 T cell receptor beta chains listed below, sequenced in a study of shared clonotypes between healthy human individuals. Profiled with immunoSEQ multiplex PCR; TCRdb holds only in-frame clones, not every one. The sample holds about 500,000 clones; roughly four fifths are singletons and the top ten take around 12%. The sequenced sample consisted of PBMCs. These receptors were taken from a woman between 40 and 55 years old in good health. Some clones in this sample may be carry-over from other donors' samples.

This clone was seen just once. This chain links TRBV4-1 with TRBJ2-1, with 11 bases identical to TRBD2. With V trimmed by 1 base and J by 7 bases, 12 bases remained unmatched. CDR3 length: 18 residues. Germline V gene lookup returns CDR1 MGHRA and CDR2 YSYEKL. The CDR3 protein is CASSQVTSGRSVFNEQFF. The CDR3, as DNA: TGCGCCAGCAGCCAAGTTACTAGCGGGAGATCCGTTTTTAATGAGCAGTTCTTC.

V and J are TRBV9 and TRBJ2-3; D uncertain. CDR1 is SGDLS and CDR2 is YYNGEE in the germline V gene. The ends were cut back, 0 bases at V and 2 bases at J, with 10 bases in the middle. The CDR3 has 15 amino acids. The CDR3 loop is CASSVAPRTTDTQYF. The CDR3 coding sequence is TGTGCCAGCAGCGTAGCCCCTCGGACCACAGATACGCAGTATTTT.